This entry describes one T cell receptor beta chain. This clonotype was recorded at least ten times. What this receptor recognizes is not known. No base quality information exists; no much larger clone differs at one position. This sample is drawn from a study of regulatory T cells in long-lasting Graves disease (dated by TCRdb to the early 2020s). Study-level background: Newly diagnosed Graves' disease patients had taken antithyroid drugs for less than 3 months. A total of some 33 samples were covered by TCR sequencing, comprising around 13 persistent and 20 or so newly diagnosed Graves' disease patients. This study used TCR sequencing and RNA sequencing of peripheral blood to compare persistent Graves' disease patients against newly diagnosed Graves' disease patients. The study took place in China and was registered as a clinical trial. Overall results and qualifications from the work: Only the TCR beta chain was sequenced and analyzed. Persistent disease showed preferential use of TRBV28, TRBJ1-2 and TRBJ2-5, whereas newly diagnosed disease favored TRBV20-1 and TRBJ2-1. Persistent patients shared more public clonotypes among themselves (around 3,000) than newly diagnosed patients did (roughly 910). Lower TCR Shannon entropy and fewer highly expanded clones were observed in persistent Graves' disease patients than in newly diagnosed patients, which suggested clonal expansion. Only peripheral blood was studied, because thyroid tissue, the primary lesion, was inaccessible. The authors noted that the small sample size was a limitation that may lower accuracy.

The library was prepared using multiplex PCR. This sample was sequenced with an Illumina HiSeq 4000. To build TCR beta libraries, CDR3 regions were amplified by Arm-PCR using iRepertoire HTBI primers. Before sequencing, the PCR products underwent gel purification. Per the original workflow: A total of under 80 TRBV and some 15 TRBJ segments were identified across samples and were used for gene usage analysis of CDR3 amino acid clonotypes. COPE and FqMerger were used to merge filtered high-quality paired reads into contigs. BLAST was used to align contigs to the IMGT TRBV, TRBD and TRBJ reference genes, and CDR3 was defined following IMGT. Any clonotype with a frequency above 0.1% was classified as a highly expanded clone. Repertoire diversity was measured by Shannon entropy, and V-J evenness by the Gini coefficient. A clonotype found in more than one individual was treated as public. TCRdb passed the public sequencing reads through fastp at Q25 and MiXCR, retaining productive beta sequences. Identical CDR3 protein sequences are pooled into one entry, listed with their most common genes and DNA. It is TCRdb's table, rather than the study itself, that gives the V and J calls and clone size. The sample table holds under 400,000 distinct CDR3 sequences, of which approximately 15% were seen once. The top ten clones comprise about 32% of the sample.

V was cut back by 0 bases and J by 5 bases, leaving a gap of 11 bases between them. The CDR3 covers 14 residues, taking in both the cysteine and the phenylalanine. Only the CDR3 part of the read is kept: 42 bases, read in frame from the first base. The germline V gene yields SGHRS for CDR1 and YFSETQ for CDR2. The label giving this sample's time point can be read as: newly diagnosed GD, antithyroid drugs for less than 3 months. For both TCR sequencing and RNA sequencing, RNA was extracted from PBMCs in TRIzol. The diagnosis of Graves' disease was made according to American Thyroid Association guidelines. The patients came from an endocrinology department in Xi'an, China. From each patient, 8 to 10 milliliters of peripheral blood was collected into an EDTA anticoagulant tube. Ficoll Paque Plus density gradient separation was used to isolate PBMCs, and no further T cell sorting was performed. RNA quality was checked with an Agilent 2100 Bioanalyzer and agarose gel, and concentration with a NanoDrop 2000.

These same records also appear under a second study, on T cells in Graves' hyperthyroidism and ophthalmopathy. That second publication adds: A patient counted as having stable Graves' hyperthyroidism if no progression to ophthalmopathy occurred over 18 months of follow-up. Hyperthyroidism patients were aged 18 to 65 years and newly diagnosed, with disease duration of less than 2 months. Patients with uncontrolled infections, other autoimmune diseases, pregnancy or lactation were excluded. Diagnoses relied on clinical symptoms, serum thyroxine and TRAb, thyroid ultrasound and orbital computed tomography. A first-round RT-PCR of the TCR CDR3 used the HTBI primer set with the Qiagen OneStep RT-PCR kit. Blood samples also contained most of the expanded thyroid clonotypes (frequency above 0.001), which suggests that blood repertoires may reflect thyroid immune responses. Ophthalmopathy was separated from stable hyperthyroidism by a 13 V-J signature model, with 85% to 90% sensitivity and around 81% specificity obtained in cross-validation and 80%/75% obtained in testing. In validation, progression to ophthalmopathy was predicted by the model with around 70% sensitivity and around 76% specificity, a median of around 6.5 months before onset. A discovery cohort of about a hundred patients, 43 with Graves' ophthalmopathy and 55 to 60 with stable Graves' hyperthyroidism, was used to find distinguishing TCR V-J signatures. An independent validation cohort of about 19 hyperthyroidism patients and 17 patients who later progressed to ophthalmopathy tested prospective prediction of ophthalmopathy. The roughly 100 discovery patients were divided at random into training and test sets in a 7:3 ratio. Thyroid tissue and blood T-cell repertoires from about six Graves' hyperthyroidism patients were also compared in the study. After blood sampling, hyperthyroidism patients were treated with methimazole at a starting dose of 30 mg daily, and ophthalmopathy patients were treated with high-dose intravenous methylprednisolone. Libraries were constructed in a second round of multiplex PCR, after which size selection and purification were carried out. The libraries were sequenced on an Illumina HiSeq2000 using paired-end 100 bp reads. SOAPnuke was used to process the raw data, with reads discarded if the reads contained adapters or uncalled bases, had a mean Phred below 15, or lacked an exact constant-primer or identifier match. High-quality paired reads were merged with COPE v1.2.5, and unique nucleotide sequences were defined as clonotypes. Clonotypes were aligned to IMGT TRBV, TRBD and TRBJ reference segments using MiTCR v1.1. The analysis was restricted to V-J combinations with a frequency above 0.0001, which together covered 98% to 99.2% of the repertoires. A TCS score was defined as the ratio between F50 (clonal expansion) and ExV (chaos), using BLOSUM62-based TCRdist between CDR3 peptides within each V-J. Welch's t-statistics and random forest reduced roughly 500 V-J features to 10 to 15, which were used in a naive Bayes classifier (R e1071). No statistical method was used to set the sample size in advance, and investigators knew the group allocation. According to the paper, TCR Vbeta CDR3 sequencing was carried out on 135 peripheral blood samples, which came from fewer than 50 ophthalmopathy, under 85 hyperthyroidism and roughly 17 progressor patients.

This clonotype was sampled from a man in his forties or fifties with Graves disease. Donor details come from another sample of the same person, matched by shared clones. The chain is assembled from TRBV5-1 and TRBJ2-5, with a tentative D call of TRBD1 or TRBD2, each matching 5 bases. The source material was peripheral blood mononuclear cells (PBMCs), sampled at new diagnosis, from a patient treated with antithyroid drugs. In nucleotides, the sequence is TGCGCCAGCAGCTTGGCCTGGGGGTCGGAGACCCAGTACTTC. Its translation is CASSLAWGSETQYF.